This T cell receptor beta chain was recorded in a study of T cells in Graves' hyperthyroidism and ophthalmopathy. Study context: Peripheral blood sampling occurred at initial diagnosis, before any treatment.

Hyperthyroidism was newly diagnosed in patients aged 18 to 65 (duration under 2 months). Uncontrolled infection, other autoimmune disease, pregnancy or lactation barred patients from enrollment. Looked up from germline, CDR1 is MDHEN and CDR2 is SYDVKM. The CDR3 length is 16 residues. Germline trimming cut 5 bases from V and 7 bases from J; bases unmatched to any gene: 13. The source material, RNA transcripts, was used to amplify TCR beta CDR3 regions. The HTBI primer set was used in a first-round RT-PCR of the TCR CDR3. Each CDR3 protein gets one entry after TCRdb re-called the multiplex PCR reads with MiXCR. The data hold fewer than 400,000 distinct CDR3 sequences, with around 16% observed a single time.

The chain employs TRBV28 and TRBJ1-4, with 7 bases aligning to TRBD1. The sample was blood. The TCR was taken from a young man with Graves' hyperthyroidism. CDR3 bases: TGTGCCAGCAGTGCTATAGGGGGCCCGGGAGTTGAAAAACTGTTTTTT. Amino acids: CASSAIGGPGVEKLFF.